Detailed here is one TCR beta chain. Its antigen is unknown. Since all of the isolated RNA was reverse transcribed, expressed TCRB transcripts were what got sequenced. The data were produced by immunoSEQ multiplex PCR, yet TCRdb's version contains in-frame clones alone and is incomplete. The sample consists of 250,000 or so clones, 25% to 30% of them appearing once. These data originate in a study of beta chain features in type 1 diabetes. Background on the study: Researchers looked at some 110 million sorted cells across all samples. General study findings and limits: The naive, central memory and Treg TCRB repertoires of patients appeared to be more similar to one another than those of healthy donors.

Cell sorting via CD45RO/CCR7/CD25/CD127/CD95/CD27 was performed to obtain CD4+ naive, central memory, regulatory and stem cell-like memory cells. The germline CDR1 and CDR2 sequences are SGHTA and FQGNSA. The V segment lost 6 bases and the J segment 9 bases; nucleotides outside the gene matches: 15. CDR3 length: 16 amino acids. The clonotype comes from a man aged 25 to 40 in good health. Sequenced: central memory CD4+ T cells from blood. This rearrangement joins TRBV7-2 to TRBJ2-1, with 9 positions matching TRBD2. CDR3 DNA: TGTGCCAGCAGTTTTAGCGGGGGCCAAAAGGCTAGTGAGCAGTTCTTC. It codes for CASSFSGGQKASEQFF.